This passage covers 15 T cell receptor beta chains from one sample sequenced in a study of cytomegalovirus exposure and HLA in healthy donors. The PCR used 60 Vbeta and 13 Jbeta primers. Generated by immunoSEQ multiplex PCR, the TCRdb table keeps only in-frame clones and is missing some. The sample yields fewer than 200,000 clones, 55% to 70% seen once. Sequences were obtained from PBMCs. Receptors originate from a woman between 40 and 50 years old in good health and CMV-seropositive.

The chain is built from TRBV27 and TRBJ1-4; weak D call: TRBD1 (6 bases). The CDR3 contains 14 residues. The germline gives CDR1 MNHEY, CDR2 SMNVEV (reference sequence). V dropped 5 bases and J dropped 3 bases, with 10 bases sitting between them. The DNA of the CDR3 is TGTGCCAGCAGTCCACGGACAGCTAATGAAAAACTGTTTTTT. This sequence encodes CASSPRTANEKLFF.

This chain uses TRBV18 with TRBJ1-2; weak D call: TRBD1 (6 bases). Per germline, CDR1 KGHSH and CDR2 LQKENI. The CDR3 is made up of 15 amino acids. The germline V and J ends were trimmed by 6 bases and 0 bases, with 14 bases remaining between them. The DNA for the CDR3 is TGTGCCAGCTCCCGGACAGAGAGAGCTAACTATGGCTACACCTTC. As protein: CASSRTERANYGYTF.

The chain carries TRBV28 and TRBJ2-5; 8 bases line up with TRBD1. V gave up 6 bases and J gave up 5 bases; unmatched junction bases: 5. This CDR3 is built from 13 residues. The germline gives CDR1 MDHEN, CDR2 SYDVKM. This CDR3 is CASSSGGRETQYF. The CDR3 nucleotides are TGTGCCAGCAGCTCAGGGGGCCGGGAGACCCAGTACTTC.

The chain links TRBV5-4 to TRBJ2-5; D ambiguous. Deletions cut 0 bases from V and 2 bases from J, with 8 bases between. In germline, CDR1 is SGHNT, CDR2 YYREEE (reference sequence). There are 14 residues in the CDR3. CDR3 protein: CASSLVGQQETQYF. CDR3 DNA: TGTGCCAGCAGCTTGGTTGGTCAGCAAGAGACCCAGTACTTC.

V gene TRBV4-3 combines with J gene TRBJ2-1; D is undetermined. Germline assignment: CDR1 LGHNA and CDR2 YSLEER. There are 14 residues in the CDR3. The V gene lost 0 bases and the J gene lost 9 bases, with 12 bases spanning the gap. The CDR3, as DNA: TGCGCCAGCAGCCAAGATGAGAGAGGCGGTGAGCAGTTCTTC. This gives the protein CASSQDERGGEQFF.

The chain joins TRBV5-4 to TRBJ2-5, with D perhaps matching TRBD1 (6 bases). The V and J ends lost 2 bases and 2 bases respectively, with 7 bases between them. The CDR3 runs to 13 residues. Germline CDR1 and CDR2: SGHNT and YYREEE (reference sequence). Written as DNA, the CDR3 is TGTGCCAGCAGCTTTACAGGGCAAGAGACCCAGTACTTC. It specifies CASSFTGQETQYF.

J is TRBJ1-1 and V is TRBV9; D not resolved. The V end was cut by 3 bases, the J end by 3 bases, with 12 bases between. The CDR3 loop spans 14 amino acids. Germline V gives CDR1 SGDLS, CDR2 YYNGEE. The CDR3 DNA follows: TGTGCCAGCAGCGATGGTCCTCGAGACACTGAAGCTTTCTTT. This codes for CASSDGPRDTEAFF.

The genes are TRBV6-6 and TRBJ1-2, with 9 bases fitting TRBD1. The CDR3 is made up of 14 amino acids. After removal of 6 bases from V and 5 bases from J, the junction contained 7 bases not matched to a gene. Germline V gene data show CDR1 as MNHNY and CDR2 as SVGAGI (reference sequence). As DNA, the CDR3 is TGTGCCAGCAGCGTCGGGACAGGGTTATATGGCTACACCTTC. Translation: CASSVGTGLYGYTF.

The chain couples TRBV6-5 to TRBJ1-2, with 8 bases identical to TRBD1. This CDR3 is 15 amino acids long. Germline CDR1 reads MNHEY; CDR2 reads SVGAGI. Trimming cost V 5 bases and J 4 bases; bases outside gene matches: 9. The CDR3 loop reads CASSPGQAFFYGYTF. The CDR3 DNA follows: TGTGCCAGCAGTCCGGGACAGGCCTTTTTCTATGGCTACACCTTC.

The chain couples TRBV14 to TRBJ2-1; 7 bases map to TRBD2. Germline loops: CDR1 SGHDN, CDR2 FVKESK. V was pared by 5 bases and J by 2 bases, with 6 bases of the junction left unmatched. This CDR3 is 15 amino acids long. The CDR3 region has the DNA TGTGCCAGCAGCGCGCTAGCGGCCCCCTACAATGAGCAGTTCTTC. This translates into CASSALAAPYNEQFF.

This clone appeared a single time. V gene TRBV19 combines with J gene TRBJ2-2; D not certain. Trimming pared 5 bases from V and 7 bases from J, leaving 14 bases between. The CDR3 consists of 14 residues. Germline CDR1 and CDR2: LNHDA and SQIVND (reference sequence). This CDR3 reads CASSVQSGSGELFF. As DNA, the CDR3 is TGTGCCAGTAGTGTACAAAGTGGCAGCGGGGAGCTGTTTTTT.

Only a few counts were recorded for this clone. V gene TRBV11-2 combines with J gene TRBJ1-1, with a tentative D call TRBD1 (5 bases). V was pared by 5 bases and J by 7 bases, with 14 bases between. This CDR3 contains 13 residues. Germline-derived CDR1 and CDR2 are SGHAT and FQNNGV. CDR3 loop: CASSPRTTCEAFF. CDR3 DNA sequence: TGTGCCAGCAGCCCGAGGACAACGTGTGAAGCTTTCTTT.

This rearrangement joins TRBV7-2 to TRBJ2-1; TRBD2 matches at 9 bases. The V and J ends lost 1 base and 1 base, in that order; junction bases with no gene match: 5. The CDR3 loop spans 17 amino acids. Germline V gene data show CDR1 as SGHTA and CDR2 as FQGNSA. The DNA for the CDR3 is TGTGCCAGCAGCTTAGAAGCGGGAGGATTATCCTACAATGAGCAGTTCTTC. Translated: CASSLEAGGLSYNEQFF.

V usage is TRBV5-1 and J usage is TRBJ1-1, with a possible D match to TRBD1 (5 bases). Deletions cut 4 bases from V and 6 bases from J, with 19 bases between. This CDR3 is 15 amino acids long. Germline assignment: CDR1 SGHRS and CDR2 YFSETQ. The CDR3 sequence is CASSLQGGAEAEAFF. The CDR3 DNA sequence: TGCGCCAGCAGCCTTCAAGGAGGGGCGGAGGCTGAAGCTTTCTTT.

The chain is built from TRBV5-6 and TRBJ1-4; TRBD1 agrees at 8 bases. CDR1 SGHDT and CDR2 YYEEEE come from the germline V gene. The CDR3 has 15 amino acids. V lost 0 bases to trimming and J lost 8 bases; unmatched junction nucleotides: 6. The CDR3, as DNA: TGTGCCAGCAGCTTGGCCGGGACAGGCGCCGAAAAACTGTTTTTT. Protein sequence: CASSLAGTGAEKLFF.